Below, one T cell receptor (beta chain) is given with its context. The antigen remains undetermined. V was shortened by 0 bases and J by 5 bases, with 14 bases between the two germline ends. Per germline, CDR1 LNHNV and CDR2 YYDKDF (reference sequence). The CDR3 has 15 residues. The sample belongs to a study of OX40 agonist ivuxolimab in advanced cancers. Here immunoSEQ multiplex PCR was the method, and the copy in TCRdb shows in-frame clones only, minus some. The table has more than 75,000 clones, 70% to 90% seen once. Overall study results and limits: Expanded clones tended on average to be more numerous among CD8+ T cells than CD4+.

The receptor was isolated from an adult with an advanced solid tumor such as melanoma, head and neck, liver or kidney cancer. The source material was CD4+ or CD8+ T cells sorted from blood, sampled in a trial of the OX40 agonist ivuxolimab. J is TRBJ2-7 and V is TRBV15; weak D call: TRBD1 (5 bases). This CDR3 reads CATSRDSPRVHEQYF. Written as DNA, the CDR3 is TGTGCCACCAGCAGAGATTCTCCCAGGGTCCACGAGCAGTACTTC.